The rows below give T cell receptor beta chains drawn from one sample of a study of T cell responses to AZD1222 COVID-19 vaccine. Assay: immunoSEQ multiplex PCR; the TCRdb copy retains only in-frame clones and omits some. Here the sample spans about 140,000 clones, roughly nine tenths being singletons. Sequenced here: peripheral blood, sampled on day 0 of AZD1222 vaccination. These receptor sequences come from an adult in good health. Each CDR3 is given with its conserved first and last residue. A D gene is named only where the DNA matches it firmly. A row's size may be missing; if present it is once, few, many or a size class.

19,TRBJ2-5,TRBV5-6,TRBD1,.,CASSLEGWVGDRRQETQYF,TGTGCCAGCAGCTTGGAGGGTTGGGTTGGGGACAGGCGACAAGAGACCCAGTACTTC
14,TRBJ2-7,TRBV30,.,once,CAWTADRTAYEQYF,TGTGCCTGGACCGCCGACAGGACTGCCTACGAGCAGTACTTC
15,TRBJ2-5,TRBV2,.,.,CASSDGGGKQETQYF,TGTGCCAGCAGTGATGGGGGAGGCAAACAAGAGACCCAGTACTTC
15,TRBJ1-3,TRBV7-2,TRBD1,.,CASSVGQGIRNTIYF,TGTGCCAGCAGCGTGGGACAGGGGATAAGAAACACCATATATTTT
17,TRBJ1-4,TRBV7-9,TRBD1,.,CASSHTRDRGFSGKLFF,TGTGCCAGCAGCCATACTCGGGACAGGGGGTTTTCCGGAAAACTGTTTTTT
17,TRBJ2-3,TRBV3-1/TRBV3-2,.,.,CASSQDGPRWVTDTQYF,TGTGCCAGCAGCCAAGATGGGCCTAGATGGGTTACAGATACGCAGTATTTT
15,TRBJ2-1,TRBV7-9,.,.,CASTERGLPGNEQFF,TGTGCCAGCACCGAGAGGGGCCTCCCCGGCAATGAGCAGTTCTTC
11,TRBJ2-3,TRBV27,.,.,CASWVGDTQYF,TGTGCCAGCTGGGTCGGGGATACGCAGTATTTT
16,TRBJ1-6,TRBV15,.,.,CATSPDPRSYNSPLHF,TGTGCCACCAGCCCTGACCCCAGGTCCTATAATTCACCCCTCCACTTT
14,TRBJ1-6,TRBV18,TRBD1,.,CASSRGTVNSPLHF,TGTGCCAGCTCACGCGGGACAGTAAATTCACCCCTCCACTTT
16,TRBJ1-2,TRBV2,TRBD1,.,CASSGAWGQSGYGYTF,TGTGCCAGCAGTGGGGCCTGGGGACAGTCCGGGTATGGCTACACCTTC
14,TRBJ2-5,TRBV13,.,.,CASSTRVVQETQYF,TGTGCCAGCAGCACCCGGGTAGTTCAAGAGACCCAGTACTTC
16,TRBJ1-2,TRBV11-2,TRBD1,.,CASSLGDSPRNYGYTF,TGTGCCAGCAGCTTGGGGGACAGTCCCCGAAACTATGGCTACACCTTC
17,TRBJ2-3,TRBV23-1,.,.,CASSQSTRRAPQNTQYF,TGCGCCAGCAGTCAGTCGACTAGAAGGGCGCCACAAAATACGCAGTATTTT
13,TRBJ1-1,TRBV5-6,.,.,CASSWAVNTEAFF,TGTGCCAGCAGCTGGGCGGTGAACACTGAAGCTTTCTTT
15,TRBJ1-4,TRBV7-2,TRBD1,.,CASSFSGTGNEKLFF,TGTGCCAGCAGCTTTTCCGGGACAGGGAATGAAAAACTGTTTTTT
13,TRBJ1-3,TRBV25-1,.,.,CASLQGNGNTIYF,TGTGCCAGCCTACAGGGCAATGGAAACACCATATATTTT
12,TRBJ1-1,TRBV6-6,.,.,CASTGGKTEAFF,TGTGCCAGCACGGGGGGGAAGACTGAAGCTTTCTTT
13,TRBJ1-6,TRBV30,TRBD1,once,CACPTGVNSPLHF,TGTGCCTGCCCTACAGGGGTTAATTCACCCCTCCACTTT
13,TRBJ2-1,TRBV10-1,.,.,CASSLSGTGEQFF,TGCGCCAGCAGCCTCAGCGGTACCGGTGAGCAGTTCTTC
12,TRBJ1-1,TRBV29-1,.,.,CSVDRGNAEAFF,TGCAGCGTTGATCGGGGGAACGCTGAAGCTTTCTTT
15,TRBJ1-3,TRBV21-1,.,.,CASSKEGQGVHTIYF,TGTGCCAGCAGCAAAGAAGGACAGGGAGTTCACACCATATATTTT
15,TRBJ2-5,TRBV5-5,TRBD2,few,CASSQGLAGVETQYF,TGTGCCAGCAGCCAGGGACTAGCGGGAGTAGAGACCCAGTACTTC
13,TRBJ1-2,TRBV3-1/TRBV3-2,.,.,CASSQGGGAGYTF,TGTGCCAGCAGCCAGGGGGGAGGCGCCGGCTACACCTTC
17,TRBJ2-1,TRBV29-1,.,.,CSVEVGRGVSGDNEQFF,TGCAGCGTTGAAGTGGGGCGAGGGGTTAGCGGAGACAATGAGCAGTTCTTC
13,TRBJ2-5,TRBV18,.,.,CASSPNLGETQYF,TGTGCCAGCTCACCCAACCTGGGGGAGACCCAGTACTTC
15,TRBJ1-4,TRBV6-6,.,.,CASSYPTGGNEKLFF,TGTGCCAGCAGTTATCCCACGGGTGGGAATGAAAAACTGTTTTTT
14,TRBJ1-1,TRBV21-1,.,few,CASTLGPRNTEAFF,TGTGCCAGCACTTTAGGCCCCCGGAACACTGAAGCTTTCTTT
15,TRBJ2-2,TRBV12-5,TRBD1,.,CADKLGTANTGELFF,TGTGCTGATAAGCTCGGGACAGCGAACACCGGGGAGCTGTTTTTT
11,TRBJ1-6,TRBV7-9,.,.,CASSSAGALHF,TGTGCCAGCAGCAGCGCTGGGGCCCTCCACTTT
13,TRBJ2-7,TRBV7-2,.,.,CASSLVQASEQYF,TGTGCCAGCAGCTTAGTACAGGCCTCCGAGCAGTACTTC
14,TRBJ2-3,TRBV7-7,TRBD2,.,CASSSGLVSDTQYF,TGTGCTAGCAGCTCCGGACTAGTTTCAGATACGCAGTATTTT
14,TRBJ1-1,TRBV13,.,.,CASSAWDVRTEAFF,TGTGCCAGCAGCGCCTGGGACGTTCGGACTGAAGCTTTCTTT
15,TRBJ1-6,TRBV6-5,.,.,CASSRATADNSPLHF,TGTGCCAGCAGTAGGGCAACAGCTGATAATTCACCCCTCCACTTT
14,TRBJ1-6,TRBV6-5,.,few,CASSYTPFNSPLHF,TGTGCCAGCAGTTACACCCCATTTAATTCACCCCTCCACTTT
15,TRBJ2-5,TRBV19,.,.,CASSIQGHQGETQYF,TGTGCCAGTAGTATTCAGGGTCATCAGGGGGAGACCCAGTACTTC
14,TRBJ1-2,TRBV14,TRBD1,.,CASSQDRVLYGYTF,TGTGCCAGCAGCCAGGACAGGGTTCTCTATGGCTACACCTTC
12,TRBJ1-1,TRBV29-1,.,.,CSVGQAYTEAFF,TGCAGCGTTGGTCAGGCCTACACTGAAGCTTTCTTT
12,TRBJ1-1,TRBV2,.,few,CASSERGSEAFF,TGTGCCAGCAGTGAACGGGGGTCCGAAGCTTTCTTT
17,TRBJ1-4,TRBV18,.,.,CASSPLGTQATNEKLFF,TGTGCCAGCTCACCTCTCGGGACACAGGCAACTAATGAAAAACTGTTTTTT
14,TRBJ2-2,TRBV19,.,once,CASSSLFGTGELFF,TGTGCCAGTAGTAGCCTCTTTGGTACCGGGGAGCTGTTTTTT
14,TRBJ1-1,TRBV6-5,TRBD1,.,CASRDDRGSLRAFF,TGTGCCAGCAGAGACGACAGGGGAAGTCTTCGGGCTTTCTTT
15,TRBJ1-5,TRBV11-1,.,.,CASSSGTAGGQPQHF,TGTGCCAGCAGCTCCGGGACGGCCGGAGGTCAGCCCCAGCATTTT
17,TRBJ2-5,TRBV5-8,TRBD2,.,CASSLARQGGRGETQYF,TGTGCCAGCAGCTTGGCCCGGCAGGGAGGGCGAGGAGAGACCCAGTACTTC
18,TRBJ1-5,TRBV4-2,.,.,CASSQFLRTPFSNQPQHF,TGTGCCAGCAGCCAATTCCTCCGGACGCCTTTTAGCAATCAGCCCCAGCATTTT
13,TRBJ2-3,TRBV14,.,.,CASSSRTVTTQYF,TGTGCCAGCAGCTCCCGGACGGTCACGACGCAGTATTTT
15,TRBJ1-1,TRBV19,TRBD1,.,CASKLGDRVYAEAFF,TGTGCCAGTAAATTGGGGGACAGGGTATACGCTGAAGCTTTCTTT
13,TRBJ1-2,TRBV6-4,.,.,CASRAWGKDGYTF,TGTGCCAGCAGAGCTTGGGGGAAGGATGGCTACACCTTC
13,TRBJ2-3,TRBV3-1/TRBV3-2,.,.,CASSQRDTDTQYF,TGTGCCAGCAGCCAAAGGGATACAGATACGCAGTATTTT